This TCR beta chain was sequenced during a study of T cell changes during pregnancy in multiple sclerosis. TCRdb's copy holds only in-frame clones and misses some; the assay was immunoSEQ multiplex PCR. The table has around 100,000 clones, approximately 90% seen once. Trimming left V 6 bases short and J 10 bases short, with 12 bases between. Per the germline V gene, CDR1 is LNHDA and CDR2 is SQIVND (reference sequence). This CDR3 has 11 amino acids. The source was peripheral blood, collected after pregnancy. The V gene is TRBV19, the J gene TRBJ1-2; D might be TRBD1 (6 bases). This TCR derives from a female donor with multiple sclerosis, enrolled in a pregnancy study. This CDR3 reads CASRAGQSYTF. CDR3 nucleotide sequence: TGTGCCAGTAGGGCTGGACAGTCCTACACCTTC.